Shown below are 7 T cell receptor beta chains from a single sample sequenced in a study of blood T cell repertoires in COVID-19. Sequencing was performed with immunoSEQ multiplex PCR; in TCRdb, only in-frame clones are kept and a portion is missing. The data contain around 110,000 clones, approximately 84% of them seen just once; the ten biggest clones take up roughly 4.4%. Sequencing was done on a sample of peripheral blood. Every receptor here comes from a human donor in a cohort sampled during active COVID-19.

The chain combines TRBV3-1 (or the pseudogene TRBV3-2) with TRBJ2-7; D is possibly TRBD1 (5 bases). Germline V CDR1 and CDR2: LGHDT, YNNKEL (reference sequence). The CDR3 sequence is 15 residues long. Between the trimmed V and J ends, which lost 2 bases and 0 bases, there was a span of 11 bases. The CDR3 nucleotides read TGTGCCAGCAGCCAACAGGGCCTAAGCTCCTACGAGCAGTACTTC. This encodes CASSQQGLSSYEQYF.

CDR3 amino acids: CASSKSASGSSDTQYF. The CDR3 region has the DNA TGTGCCAGCAGCAAAAGTGCTAGCGGGAGCTCAGATACGCAGTATTTT. The V call is TRBV21-1, the J call TRBJ2-3; TRBD2, the table's D call, was not compared with the DNA. TRBV21-1 is a known pseudogene. This CDR3 comprises 16 residues.

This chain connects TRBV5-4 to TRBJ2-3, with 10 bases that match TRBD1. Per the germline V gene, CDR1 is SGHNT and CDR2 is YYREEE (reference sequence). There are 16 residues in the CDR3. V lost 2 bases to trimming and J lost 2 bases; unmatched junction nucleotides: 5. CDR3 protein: CASSLRTGGITDTQYF. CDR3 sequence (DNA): TGTGCCAGCAGCTTAAGGACAGGGGGTATCACAGATACGCAGTATTTT.

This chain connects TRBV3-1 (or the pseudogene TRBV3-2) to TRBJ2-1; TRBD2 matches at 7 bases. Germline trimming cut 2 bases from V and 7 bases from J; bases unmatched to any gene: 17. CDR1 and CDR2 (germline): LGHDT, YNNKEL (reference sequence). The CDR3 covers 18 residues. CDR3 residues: CASSQLRPSGGLGNEQFF. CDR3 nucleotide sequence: TGTGCCAGCAGCCAACTAAGGCCTAGCGGTGGATTAGGGAATGAGCAGTTCTTC.

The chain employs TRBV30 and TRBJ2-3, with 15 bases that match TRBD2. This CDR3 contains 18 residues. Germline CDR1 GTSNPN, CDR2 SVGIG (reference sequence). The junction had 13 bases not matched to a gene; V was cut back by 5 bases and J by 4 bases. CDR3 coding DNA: TGTGCCTGGTCTATTGGTTTGGGACTAGCGGGAGGTGCAGATACGCAGTATTTT. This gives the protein CAWSIGLGLAGGADTQYF.

The CDR3: CASIIQREGGTQYF. The CDR3 nucleotides read TGTGCCAGCATCATTCAGCGGGAGGGAGGGACCCAGTACTTC. The rearrangement links TRBV7-2 to TRBJ2-5; the match to TRBD2 covers 10 bases. J lost 7 bases, V lost 7 bases, and 9 bases had no gene match. Germline V gene sequence: CDR1 SGHTA, CDR2 FQGNSA. This CDR3 contains 14 residues. The whole variable domain, filled in from reference TRBV7-2 and TRBJ2-5, reads GAGVSQSPSNKVTEKGKDVELRCDPISGHTALYWYRQSLGQGLEFLIYFQGNSAPDKSGLPSDRFSAERTGGSVSTLTIQRTQQEDSAVYLCASIIQREGGTQYFGPGTRLLVL.

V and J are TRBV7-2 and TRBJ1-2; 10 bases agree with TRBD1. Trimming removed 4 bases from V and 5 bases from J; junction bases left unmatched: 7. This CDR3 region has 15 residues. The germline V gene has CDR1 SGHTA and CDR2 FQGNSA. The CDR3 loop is CASSWGGTGEYGYTF. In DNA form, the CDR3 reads TGTGCCAGCAGCTGGGGTGGGACAGGGGAATATGGCTACACCTTC.